The 8 T cell receptor beta chains below all came from one sample that was sequenced in a study of blood T cell repertoires in COVID-19 (dated by TCRdb to 2020 to 2021). The library relied on the immunoSEQ multiplex PCR assay. TCRdb obtained this table from immuneACCESS and retained in-frame rearrangements with V and J assigned. These tables miss some clones; where compared with another copy, unresolved V genes account for less than half of the shortfall, and the remainder is unexplained. Within this sample are about 250,000 clones, with approximately 89% of them counted one time only. The leading ten clones occupy around 6.6% of the sample. The sample taken for sequencing was peripheral blood. The receptors were gathered from a woman between 25 and 40 years old with COVID-19, enrolled during active disease.

The chain carries TRBV5-4 and TRBJ1-1, with a possible D match to TRBD1 (5 bases). Trimming took off 0 bases at V and 1 base at J, with 7 bases between the two ends. The germline V gene has CDR1 SGHNT and CDR2 YYREEE (reference sequence). The length of the CDR3 is 14 residues. The CDR3, as DNA: TGTGCCAGCAGCTTGGCGGGGGAGAACACTGAAGCTTTCTTT. This translates into CASSLAGENTEAFF.

This clone has only a few counts. This chain uses TRBV4-3 with TRBJ2-7; D possibly corresponds to TRBD2 (5 bases). Germline values: CDR1 LGHNA, CDR2 YSLEER. The V end lost 0 bases, the J end lost 3 bases, and 15 bases lay between the germline ends. This CDR3 spans 16 amino acids. CDR3 residues: CASSQEFGDYRYEQYF. In DNA form, the CDR3 reads TGCGCCAGCAGCCAAGAGTTTGGAGACTACCGCTACGAGCAGTACTTC.

Many counts were recorded for this clone. The chain joins TRBV28 to TRBJ1-5, with D hard to call. The V and J ends lost 8 bases and 5 bases respectively, with 16 bases between them. The CDR3 runs 14 residues. CDR1 is MDHEN and CDR2 is SYDVKM in the germline V gene. DNA for the CDR3: TGTGCCAGCCGGGGTGACGCGAGGGATCAGCCCCAGCATTTT. Translated, it gives CASRGDARDQPQHF.

CDR3 DNA sequence: TGTGCCACCAGCAGAGATTTAATAGTCGGCGGAATGAGCTATGGCTACACCTTC. Its translation is CATSRDLIVGGMSYGYTF. V and J are TRBV15 and TRBJ1-2; D is uncertain. The germline V and J ends were trimmed by 0 bases and 4 bases, with 21 bases remaining between them. The germline gives CDR1 LNHNV, CDR2 YYDKDF (reference sequence). This CDR3 has 18 residues.

The chain has TRBV5-1 and TRBJ2-5; TRBD2 matches 7 bases. Unmatched junction bases numbered 4, after V lost 4 bases and J lost 1 base. CDR3 length: 14 residues. The germline gives CDR1 SGHRS, CDR2 YFSETQ. The CDR3 DNA sequence: TGCGCCAGCAGCCCACAGCGGGGCCAAGAGACCCAGTACTTC. Translated: CASSPQRGQETQYF.

This chain connects TRBV30 to TRBJ2-7, with 14 nucleotides matching TRBD2. CDR1 is GTSNPN, CDR2 SVGIG, per germline (reference sequence). The CDR3 runs to 18 residues. The V and J ends lost 2 bases and 4 bases, in that order; junction bases with no gene match: 13. The CDR3 sequence is CAWSKGLAGGQRVYEQYV. CDR3 bases: TGTGCCTGGAGTAAAGGACTAGCGGGAGGCCAGCGGGTATACGAGCAGTACGTC.

The rearrangement joins TRBV9 to TRBJ2-2; 9 nucleotides agree with TRBD1. The trim removed 8 bases at V and 3 bases at J, leaving 2 bases unmatched. This CDR3 has 13 residues. The germline gives CDR1 SGDLS, CDR2 YYNGEE. CDR3 sequence reads: CASGDRDTGELFF. The CDR3 bases are TGTGCCAGTGGGGACAGGGACACCGGGGAGCTGTTTTTT.

The V and J genes are TRBV16 and TRBJ1-4, with D uncertain. CDR1 and CDR2 from the germline V gene are KGHSY and FQNENV. V lost 4 bases to trimming and J lost 0 bases, with 12 bases between them. CDR3 length: 16 amino acids. CDR3 bases: TGTGCCAGCAGCCCCCCTTCGGGTGCAACTAATGAAAAACTGTTTTTT. Amino acids: CASSPPSGATNEKLFF. Complete variable domain (other parts from reference TRBV16 and TRBJ1-4): GEEVAQTPKHLVRGEGQKAKLYCAPIKGHSYVFWYQQVLKNEFKFLISFQNENVFDETGMPKERFSAKCLPNSPCSLEIQATKLEDSAVYFCASSPPSGATNEKLFFGSGTQLSVL.